The 26 T cell receptor beta chains reported below all come from one sample, sequenced in a study of OX40 agonist ivuxolimab in advanced cancers. Method: immunoSEQ multiplex PCR; TCRdb's copy keeps in-frame clones and lacks some. The data contain 75,000 to 95,000 clones, 92% of them seen just once; the ten biggest clones take up 0.4% to 0.55%. The starting material was CD4+ or CD8+ T cells sorted from blood, obtained in a trial of the OX40 agonist ivuxolimab. The receptor set was obtained from an adult with an advanced solid tumor such as melanoma, head and neck, liver or kidney cancer.

The gene calls are TRBV5-4 and TRBJ2-5, with 7 bases matching TRBD2. Germline V gives CDR1 SGHNT, CDR2 YYREEE (reference sequence). V was clipped by 2 bases and J by 4 bases; unmatched bases: 11. The CDR3 sequence is 16 residues long. The CDR3 DNA reads as TGTGCCAGCAGCTTACTGGAGCGGGGCCCCAGAGAGACCCAGTACTTC. This encodes CASSLLERGPRETQYF.

The chain employs TRBV6-5 and TRBJ1-2, with 7 bases identical to TRBD1. The CDR3 totals 13 residues. The V gene's germline CDR1 is MNHEY and CDR2 SVGAGI. V trimming: 6 bases; J trimming: 5 bases; junction bases outside the gene matches: 6. The CDR3 reads CASRPGTAYGYTF. The DNA for the CDR3 is TGTGCCAGCAGGCCCGGGACAGCGTATGGCTACACCTTC.

V and J are TRBV29-1 and TRBJ1-4; TRBD1 aligns across 7 bases. Losses at the gene ends were 4 bases for V and 3 bases for J; bases not matched to a gene: 5. Germline V gene sequence: CDR1 SQVTM, CDR2 ANQGSEA. The CDR3 sequence is 14 residues long. The CDR3 reads CSVVTGASNEKLFF. The CDR3, as DNA: TGCAGCGTTGTTACAGGGGCCTCTAATGAAAAACTGTTTTTT.

The chain links TRBV6-6 to TRBJ1-5; D unresolved. Germline V lookup: CDR1 MNHNY, CDR2 SVGAGI (reference sequence). This CDR3 comprises 12 residues. The V gene lost 6 bases and the J gene lost 3 bases, with 6 bases spanning the gap. CDR3 protein: CASRALNQPQHF. CDR3 coding DNA: TGTGCCAGCAGGGCGCTCAATCAGCCCCAGCATTTT.

The gene calls are TRBV7-9 and TRBJ1-6; D unclear. The germline CDR1 and CDR2 sequences are SEHNR and FQNEAQ (reference sequence). V was clipped by 5 bases and J by 0 bases, with 5 bases between them. CDR3 size: 14 residues. CDR3 coding DNA: TGTGCCAGCAGCCTAAACTCCTATAATTCACCCCTCCACTTT. Encoded protein: CASSLNSYNSPLHF.

The CDR3 region has the DNA TGTGCTAGTGGTTTATGGCAGGGGGGAATCGGGAACTATGGCTACACCTTC. Translated: CASGLWQGGIGNYGYTF. V usage is TRBV12-5 and J usage is TRBJ1-2; 7 nucleotides match TRBD1. V was clipped by 3 bases and J by 2 bases; unmatched bases: 12. The CDR3 has 17 residues. CDR1 and CDR2 from the germline V gene are LGHNT and FRNRAP.

In its sample, this clone was seen once. The chain uses TRBV6-6 and TRBJ2-7; D remains ambiguous. The CDR3 covers 14 residues. The germline V gene encodes CDR1 MNHNY and CDR2 SVGAGI (reference sequence). Trimming pared 6 bases from V and 5 bases from J, leaving 17 bases between. The chain's CDR3 is CASSHPPTLNEQYF. The CDR3 DNA is TGTGCCAGCAGCCACCCCCCGACCCTAAACGAGCAGTACTTC.

The rearrangement links TRBV5-4 to TRBJ2-7; 9 bases fit TRBD2. Trimming removed 5 bases from V and 2 bases from J; junction bases left unmatched: 8. The length of the CDR3 is 15 residues. Per the germline V gene, CDR1 is SGHNT and CDR2 is YYREEE (reference sequence). The DNA for the CDR3 is TGTGCCAGCAGTTATGGGACTAGCCCAACCTACGAGCAGTACTTC. This gives the protein CASSYGTSPTYEQYF.

This chain links TRBV18 with TRBJ1-3; D not certain. CDR3 length equals 15 residues. Germline V gene lookup returns CDR1 KGHSH and CDR2 LQKENI. Trimming took off 1 base at V and 0 bases at J, with 7 bases between the two ends. CDR3 sequence reads: CASSPLEDSGNTIYF. The CDR3 DNA is TGTGCCAGCTCACCACTAGAAGACTCTGGAAACACCATATATTTT. The full variable domain, rest sourced from reference TRBV18 and TRBJ1-3, is NAGVMQNPRHLVRRRGQEARLRCSPMKGHSHVYWYRQLPEEGLKFMVYLQKENIIDESGMPKERFSAEFPKEGPSILRIQQVVRGDSAAYFCASSPLEDSGNTIYFGEGSWLTVV.

This sequence joins TRBV6-1 and TRBJ1-1; D is ambiguous. The ends were cut back, 2 bases at V and 0 bases at J, with 13 bases in the middle. The V gene's germline CDR1 is MNHNS and CDR2 SASEGT. The CDR3 is made up of 16 amino acids. CDR3 sequence (DNA): TGTGCCAGCAGTGAACGACGTGGGATAATGAACACTGAAGCTTTCTTT. Translating it yields CASSERRGIMNTEAFF.

The V call is TRBV19, the J call TRBJ1-3; D gene unclear. Germline V lookup: CDR1 LNHDA, CDR2 SQIVND (reference sequence). This CDR3 comprises 14 residues. V lost 5 bases and J 9 bases, leaving 17 bases between the germline ends. The CDR3: CASSGPTSPATIYF. The CDR3 region has the DNA TGTGCCAGTAGTGGACCGACCTCTCCGGCCACCATATATTTT.

The chain is built from TRBV9 and TRBJ1-6; D unresolved. Trimming pared 4 bases from V and 0 bases from J, leaving 11 bases between. The CDR3 has 16 residues. CDR1 is SGDLS, CDR2 YYNGEE, per germline. CDR3 amino acids: CASSPDTSSYNSPLHF. The CDR3 DNA sequence: TGTGCCAGCAGCCCCGACACGAGCTCCTATAATTCACCCCTCCACTTT.

This sequence joins TRBV5-4 and TRBJ1-1, with a weak D call TRBD1 (5 bases). Per germline, CDR1 SGHNT and CDR2 YYREEE (reference sequence). The CDR3 contains 14 residues. The V end lost 4 bases, the J end lost 6 bases, and 16 bases lay between the germline ends. DNA of the CDR3: TGTGCCAGCAGCGGGAGGGACCTTAAGGCTGAAGCTTTCTTT. Protein sequence: CASSGRDLKAEAFF.

The chain couples TRBV18 to TRBJ1-5; possibly TRBD1 for D (6 bases). Deletions cut 3 bases from V and 6 bases from J, with 12 bases between. Germline V CDR1 and CDR2: KGHSH, LQKENI. The CDR3 extends over 14 amino acids. The CDR3 region has the DNA TGTGCCAGCTCACCTGTGCAGGGGACTCAGCCCCAGCATTTT. This encodes CASSPVQGTQPQHF. The full variable domain, in which reference TRBV18 and TRBJ1-5 provide the parts outside the CDR3, is NAGVMQNPRHLVRRRGQEARLRCSPMKGHSHVYWYRQLPEEGLKFMVYLQKENIIDESGMPKERFSAEFPKEGPSILRIQQVVRGDSAAYFCASSPVQGTQPQHFGDGTRLSIL.

This chain links TRBV6-5 with TRBJ1-2; no definite D call. Between the trimmed V and J ends, which lost 1 base and 8 bases, there was a span of 11 bases. The germline gives CDR1 MNHEY, CDR2 SVGAGI. This CDR3 has 13 amino acids. Here the CDR3 DNA reads TGTGCCAGCAGTTACTTCCTTATCGGCGGCTACACCTTC. Its translation: CASSYFLIGGYTF.

This clone was observed a single time. In DNA form, the CDR3 reads TGTGCCAGCAGCTTGGAGCCTTACAATGAGCAGTTCTTC. It specifies CASSLEPYNEQFF. J is TRBJ2-1 and V is TRBV5-4; no reliable D call. CDR1 SGHNT and CDR2 YYREEE come from the germline V gene (reference sequence). This CDR3 is built from 13 residues. V lost 0 bases to trimming and J lost 4 bases, with 5 bases between them. The variable domain in full, completed from reference TRBV5-4 and TRBJ2-1, reads ETGVTQSPTHLIKTRGQQVTLRCSSQSGHNTVSWYQQALGQGPQFIFQYYREEENGRGNFPPRFSGLQFPNYSSELNVNALELDDSALYLCASSLEPYNEQFFGPGTRLTVL.

J is TRBJ2-3 and V is TRBV11-2, with 9 bases identical to TRBD2. The CDR3 has 14 amino acids. V dropped 7 bases and J dropped 5; count of bases not matched to a gene: 7. Germline CDR1 and CDR2: SGHAT and FQNNGV. In DNA form, the CDR3 reads TGTGCCAGCAACCTAGCGGGGATGGAAGATACGCAGTATTTT. Amino acids: CASNLAGMEDTQYF.

The chain carries TRBV9 and TRBJ1-3; no clear D. V was pared by 0 bases and J by 0 bases, with 4 bases between. The CDR3 runs 14 residues. Germline CDR1 SGDLS, CDR2 YYNGEE. The CDR3 spells CASSVVDSGNTIYF. The CDR3 DNA reads as TGTGCCAGCAGCGTAGTGGACTCTGGAAACACCATATATTTT.

The rearrangement joins TRBV27 to TRBJ2-1, with 13 positions matching TRBD2. Trimming removed 5 bases from V and 7 bases from J; junction bases left unmatched: 8. The CDR3 has 16 amino acids. The germline V gene has CDR1 MNHEY and CDR2 SMNVEV (reference sequence). The CDR3 loop is CASSIRLAGGVNEQFF. CDR3 DNA sequence: TGTGCCAGCAGTATCCGACTAGCGGGGGGTGTAAATGAGCAGTTCTTC.

The count of this clone is one. This chain connects TRBV5-4 to TRBJ2-2; TRBD1 is a possible D gene (5 bases). V lost 4 bases and J 4 bases, leaving 17 bases between the germline ends. Germline V CDR1 and CDR2: SGHNT, YYREEE (reference sequence). CDR3 length equals 16 residues. This CDR3 reads CASSPGAAGSTGELFF. The CDR3 region has the DNA TGTGCCAGCAGCCCTGGCGCGGCAGGGTCCACCGGGGAGCTGTTTTTT. The entire variable domain, with the rest obtained from reference TRBV5-4 and TRBJ2-2, is as follows: ETGVTQSPTHLIKTRGQQVTLRCSSQSGHNTVSWYQQALGQGPQFIFQYYREEENGRGNFPPRFSGLQFPNYSSELNVNALELDDSALYLCASSPGAAGSTGELFFGEGSRLTVL.

The chain couples TRBV6-5 to TRBJ1-2, with TRBD1 identical over 8 bases. This CDR3 is built from 15 residues. Germline lookup yields CDR1 MNHEY and CDR2 SVGAGI. After removal of 5 bases from V and 4 bases from J, the junction contained 9 bases not matched to a gene. CDR3 bases: TGTGCCAGCAGTGGACAGGGTGGACTCCTCTATGGCTACACCTTC. Translation: CASSGQGGLLYGYTF.

This clone has a single count. A much more abundant neighbour one base away suggests this may be a read error. At the DNA level, this CDR3 is encoded by other sequences in the same sample as well. The J gene is TRBJ2-7, the V gene TRBV7-3; possible D gene TRBD1, 5 bases. Trimming took off 7 bases at V and 5 bases at J, with 21 bases between the two ends. Per germline, CDR1 SGHTA and CDR2 FQGTGA. This CDR3 region has 15 residues. CDR3 protein: CASTNLPKGKNEQYF. The CDR3 DNA reads as TGTGCCAGCACAAACCTACCCAAGGGGAAAAACGAGCAGTACTTC.

This rearrangement joins TRBV7-3 to TRBJ2-5, with no clear D. This CDR3 has 13 amino acids. V was trimmed by 2 bases and J by 4 bases, leaving 8 bases between them. Germline CDR1 and CDR2: SGHTA and FQGTGA. This chain's CDR3 is CASSLSSGETQYF. The DNA for the CDR3 is TGTGCCAGCAGCTTATCGTCTGGAGAGACCCAGTACTTC.

The V and J genes are TRBV19 and TRBJ2-5; no clear D gene. CDR1 is LNHDA, CDR2 SQIVND, per germline (reference sequence). This CDR3 has 16 residues. V lost 3 bases to trimming and J lost 5 bases, with 19 bases between them. In nucleotides, the CDR3 is TGTGCCAGTAGTATTTCCTTTCATTCGGGCAGGGAGACCCAGTACTTC. It codes for CASSISFHSGRETQYF.

This chain joins TRBV30 and TRBJ2-3; 10 nucleotides agree with TRBD2. The germline gives CDR1 GTSNPN, CDR2 SVGIG (reference sequence). J gave up 6 bases and V 2 bases, and 11 bases lay outside the gene matches. CDR3 length: 16 amino acids. DNA of the CDR3: TGTGCCTGGAGTCGAGCGGGGGGGCACAGGGGGGATACGCAGTATTTT. Protein sequence: CAWSRAGGHRGDTQYF. The full variable domain, with the rest looked up from reference TRBV30 and TRBJ2-3, is SQTIHQWPATLVQPVGSPLSLECTVEGTSNPNLYWYRQAAGRGLQLLFYSVGIGQISSEVPQNLSASRPQDRQFILSSKKLLLSDSGFYLCAWSRAGGHRGDTQYFGPGTRLTVL.

V gene TRBV2 combines with J gene TRBJ2-3, with no clear D. The germline V gene has CDR1 SNHLY and CDR2 FYNNEI. The V gene lost 6 bases and the J gene lost 5 bases, with 6 bases spanning the gap. This CDR3 is 11 amino acids long. The CDR3 nucleotides are TGTGCCAGCAGCTTTTTAGATACGCAGTATTTT. Amino acids: CASSFLDTQYF.